The 3 T cell receptor beta chains below all came from one sample that was sequenced in a study of beta chain features in type 1 diabetes. General study results and limits: Moderate yet significant TCRB CDR3 shortening was seen in Type 1 diabetes patients in all four CD4+ subsets.

These TCRs are of unknown antigen specificity. Expressed TCRB transcripts were sequenced after all isolated RNA was converted to cDNA. Libraries were prepared by immunoSEQ multiplex PCR; TCRdb keeps only in-frame clonotypes and omits some of them. The sample lists 150,000 to 200,000 clones; roughly 60% were seen once. The source material was naive CD4+ T cells from blood. These receptor sequences come from a man in his thirties or forties with type 1 diabetes.

The V and J genes are TRBV7-9 and TRBJ1-2; 9 bases align to TRBD1. V was pared by 4 bases and J by 8 bases, with 11 bases of the junction left unmatched. CDR3 length: 15 residues. Germline V gene sequence: CDR1 SEHNR, CDR2 FQNEAQ (reference sequence). The CDR3 sequence: CASSSLGTGIGGYTF. DNA of the CDR3: TGTGCCAGCAGCTCGCTGGGGACAGGGATCGGCGGCTACACCTTC.

The rearrangement joins TRBV30 to TRBJ2-7; 8 nucleotides agree with TRBD1. The CDR3 sequence is 16 residues long. The germline gives CDR1 GTSNPN, CDR2 SVGIG (reference sequence). Trimming took 4 bases from V and 0 from J; bases not matched to a gene: 11. CDR3 sequence reads: CAWTQGAKFSSYEQYF. The CDR3 DNA is TGTGCCTGGACCCAGGGGGCCAAATTTAGCTCCTACGAGCAGTACTTC.

The CDR3 loop reads CASSPGANTGELFF. As DNA, the CDR3 is TGTGCCAGCTCACCGGGGGCCAACACCGGGGAGCTGTTTTTT. V usage is TRBV18 and J usage is TRBJ2-2; the D gene is possibly TRBD1 (6 bases). Germline CDR1 is KGHSH and CDR2 is LQKENI. Trimming removed 3 bases from V and 2 bases from J, with 7 bases in between. CDR3 length: 14 residues.